This T cell receptor (beta chain) stems from a study of shared clonotypes between healthy human individuals (dated by TCRdb to the early 2020s). A note on the overall study: The cohort included a few men and two women between 18 and 49 years of age. Different laboratories and diverse techniques were used to prepare libraries and sequence TCR repertoires, to increase sequencing depth and limit assay-specific biases. To estimate repertoire size and how much clonotypes are shared between individuals, the study performed deep sequencing of blood TCR repertoires from about 5 healthy adults. Per donor, leukapheresis produced somewhere between about 0.8 and 9 billion PBMCs. For each donor, three plates each were used for CD4 naive and CD4 memory, two plates were used for CD8 naive, and one plate was used for CD8 memory.

Using the deep immunoSEQ assay, multiplex PCR amplified TCR CDR3 regions from genomic DNA. For each cell subset, the extracted genomic DNA was distributed evenly across all wells of several immunoSEQ 96-well plates, and each plate served as one replicate. For sorted subsets, approximately 190 ng genomic DNA, equal to about 30,000 T cell genomes, was loaded into each replicate PCR. Purified libraries were measured with a Qubit 3.0 fluorometer, size-checked on a Bioanalyzer 2100, and measured again with the KAPA Library Quantification kit. Every immunoSEQ 96-well plate was sequenced on a dedicated single-read 150-cycle Illumina NextSeq 550 flow cell. As for the original processing: Because the immunoSEQ output held only junctional sequences and lacked quality scores, the filtering could not match the filtering applied to full-length reads. To assign V/J genes and CDR3, sequences were annotated against IMGT germline references using PyIR, a Python wrapper for IgBLAST v1.9. Any read was removed if the V/J assignment was weak (E-value above 1e-6), the CDR3 was missing, or the read contained stop codons, out-of-frame junctions, or ambiguous translated residues. V3J clonotypes were defined as sequences sharing the same inferred V gene, J gene, and CDR3 amino acid sequence. Percentage overlap between repertoires was calculated by dividing the number of shared unique clonotypes by the size of the smaller repertoire. RTK rarefaction, the Chao1 estimator, and Recon v2.1 estimates of unobserved clonotypes were used to assess repertoire richness. Generation probabilities for all TCRbeta clonotypes obtained by the gDNA method from a handful of donors were computed using OLGA. Sourced from immuneACCESS, this table was stored by TCRdb with only in-frame sequences that have V and J called. A share of the clones is absent; for the studies checked, an unresolved V gene accounts for under half, and the remainder has no known explanation. V and J calls plus clone size are reproduced from that table; the DNA served to infer D and trimming. In this sample the table shows millions of clones, 85% to 95% of which occur a single time. The top ten hold roughly 0.13% of the sample.

The donors were healthy, HIV-negative adults who had no recently reported acute infections or vaccinations. All donors were Caucasian adults living in Nashville, Tennessee, USA. CD4+ T cells were enriched through magnetic negative selection, after which naive cells were positively selected on CD45RA and the remaining negative fraction served as the memory subset. Blood was obtained by leukapheresis, after which PBMCs were separated by Ficoll-Histopaque density gradient centrifugation and cryopreserved in liquid nitrogen vapor phase. Analytical flow cytometry was used to check the purity and quantity of each magnetically sorted T cell population. Each sorted fraction had its genomic DNA isolated and then quantified by UV absorbance on a Nanodrop 2000c. With regard to this clone: Its antigen remains undetermined. There are no base qualities to consult, and no much larger clone falls within one base.

V is cut by 8 bases and J by 6 bases, and the space between the germline ends is 16 bases. From the germline V gene (reference sequence), CDR1 is MNHNY and CDR2 is SVGAGI. Counted from cysteine to phenylalanine, this CDR3 has 13 amino acids. Of all the DNA, just the CDR3 is kept, 39 bases in frame from base 1. What the study reported, not specific to this receptor: Estimated clonotype richness was generally larger for naive than for memory subsets. The small number of donors limited the genetic and exposure-history diversity represented. Sampling was restricted to blood, and TCR repertoires in tissue are likely to differ from TCR repertoires in blood. Incomplete sequencing was indicated by rarefaction of sorted-subset datasets, despite the large sequencing depth. Higher generation probabilities were observed for clonotypes shared by all four sorted-subset donors than for non-shared clonotypes. About 4.5% of naive CD4, around 3.5% of naive CD8, about 2.5% of memory CD4, and less than 0.45% of memory CD8 clonotypes were shared across a few donors. Pairwise subsampling indicated that sequencing depth was expected to affect the degree of clonotype sharing among donors.

Material: naive CD4+ T cells sorted from blood. This specimen's cell subset or site label, interpreted: CD45RA+ positively selected. This sequence uses TRBV6-6 and TRBJ1-1; a confident D gene designation cannot be given. The clonotype was recovered from a man aged 18-30 years in good health. The DNA sequence follows: TGTGCCAGCCGACCGACTCTATCAGCTGAAGCTTTCTTT. Its protein reads: CASRPTLSAEAFF.